Included here is one T cell receptor (beta chain) sequence, with context. Its cognate antigen is unknown. TCRdb's copy holds only in-frame clones and misses some; the assay was immunoSEQ multiplex PCR. The table records around 13,000 clones, roughly 80% of them present only once. CDR3 size: 17 residues. V was cut by 4 bases and J by 7 bases, with 23 bases left in between. The V gene's germline CDR1 is WNHNN and CDR2 SYGVQD (reference sequence). This record comes from a study of PD-1 blockade in classical Hodgkin lymphoma. Study context: Patients were dosed intravenously with nivolumab at 3 mg/kg every 2 weeks. Study observations and caveats: Partial responders and progressors had significantly lower baseline TCR diversity.

As for time point: cycle 4 day 1 (C4D1), after 5 to 7 weeks of nivolumab. Following autologous stem cell transplantation, relapse occurred in every patient, and exposure to brentuximab vedotin varied. This chain connects TRBV10-1 to TRBJ1-5, with D possibly being TRBD1 (5 bases). This sequence was found in a human donor with classical Hodgkin lymphoma. The material was peripheral blood mononuclear cells (PBMCs), obtained before the fourth cycle of nivolumab. The CDR3 sequence: CASSVPPRGGWGQPQHF. The DNA for the CDR3 is TGCGCCAGCAGTGTCCCACCCCGGGGGGGGTGGGGACAGCCCCAGCATTTT.